The 23 T cell receptor beta chains below were found in one sample sequenced in a study of vaccination and CD4 T cells after COVID-19. Treatment in this sample: approximately 11-day PBMC culture with coronavirus spike peptide pools or control peptides (ViraFEST assay). An Oncomine TCR Beta short-read assay was used to sequence the DNA from cultured CD4+ T cells. TCRdb re-called the PCR reads through MiXCR, storing one row per CDR3 protein. The sample includes 16,000 or so distinct CDR3 sequences, 52% seen only once; the top ten take 3.7%. These receptors have no identified antigens. Sample: CD4+ T cells from blood, cultured in vitro, taken before SARS-CoV-2 vaccination. The receptors shown here come from a human donor who had recovered from COVID-19.

This clonotype was recorded a few times. The rearrangement links TRBV21-1 to TRBJ1-2; the table's D call, TRBD1, has no DNA check behind it. TRBV21-1 is tagged as a pseudogene. The CDR3 contains 15 residues. This CDR3 is CASSKRGRINYGYTF. Here the CDR3 DNA reads TGTGCCAGCAGCAAAAGGGGGAGGATTAACTATGGCTACACCTTC.

This clonotype was counted only a few times. V is TRBV6-1 and J is TRBJ2-2; D tentatively reads TRBD1 or TRBD2 (5 bases each). The CDR3 covers 13 residues. From germline, CDR1 is MNHNS and CDR2 SASEGT. Deletions cut 3 bases from V and 8 bases from J, with 10 bases between. This CDR3 is CASSDRDRGELFF. CDR3 in DNA: TGTGCCAGCAGTGACAGGGACCGAGGGGAGCTGTTTTTT.

V is TRBV28 and J is TRBJ1-2; 7 nucleotides align to TRBD1. The CDR3 spans 11 residues. The V and J ends lost 5 bases and 8 bases, in that order; junction bases with no gene match: 2. The germline V gene has CDR1 MDHEN and CDR2 SYDVKM. The CDR3 is CASSIQGGYTF. In nucleotides, the CDR3 is TGTGCCAGCAGTATACAGGGGGGCTACACCTTC.

This clonotype was counted between two and nine times. This sequence joins TRBV7-2 and TRBJ2-2; D tentatively fits TRBD1 or TRBD2 (6 bases each). The CDR3 has 15 residues. Germline V gives CDR1 SGHTA, CDR2 FQGNSA. V lost 5 bases and J lost 5, with 15 bases in between. CDR3 region: CASSQRGGRTGELFF. CDR3 nucleotide sequence: TGTGCCAGCAGCCAAAGAGGGGGGAGGACCGGGGAGCTGTTTTTT.

This sequence joins TRBV24-1 and TRBJ2-2; perhaps D is TRBD1 or TRBD2 (5 bases each). V shed 9 bases and J shed 4 bases, with 11 bases lying between them. Germline-derived CDR1 and CDR2 are KGHDR and SFDVKD. This CDR3 is built from 13 residues. This CDR3 reads CATQGAGTGELFF. Written as DNA, the CDR3 is TGTGCCACCCAGGGAGCTGGCACCGGGGAGCTGTTTTTT.

The CDR3 sequence: CASSLAGGRNTGELFF. The CDR3 region has the DNA TGTGCCAGCAGCTTAGCGGGGGGGCGAAACACCGGGGAGCTGTTTTTT. This sequence joins TRBV7-2 and TRBJ2-2, with D perhaps TRBD2 (7 bases). Deletions cut 0 bases from V and 2 bases from J, with 10 bases between. CDR1 SGHTA and CDR2 FQGNSA come from the germline V gene. This CDR3 has 16 amino acids.

This clonotype was counted a single time. The chain uses TRBV7-3 and TRBJ2-1; D is unclear. Per germline, CDR1 SGHTA and CDR2 FQGTGA. The CDR3 sequence is 11 residues long. V lost 5 bases, J lost 10 bases, and 9 bases lay in between. CDR3 loop: CASSADGEQFF. In DNA form, the CDR3 reads TGTGCCAGCAGCGCCGATGGGGAGCAGTTCTTC.

Here the CDR3 reads CASSLEWTYEQYF. The CDR3 coding sequence is TGTGCCAGCAGCTTAGAGTGGACTTACGAGCAGTACTTC. The chain has TRBV7-9 and TRBJ2-7; D may be TRBD2 (5 bases). Germline-derived CDR1 and CDR2 are SEHNR and FQNEAQ (reference sequence). The CDR3 is 13 residues long. The V gene lost 1 base and the J gene lost 4 bases, with 8 bases spanning the gap.

The chain employs TRBV7-2 and TRBJ1-5, with 12 bases that match TRBD1. V shed 4 bases, J shed 0 bases, and the junction held 10 bases outside the gene matches. Germline lookup yields CDR1 SGHTA and CDR2 FQGNSA. CDR3 length equals 19 residues. The CDR3 is CASSYKPGQGAISNQPQHF. The CDR3 DNA is TGTGCCAGCAGCTATAAACCGGGACAGGGGGCCATTAGCAATCAGCCCCAGCATTTT. The full variable domain, completed using reference TRBV7-2 and TRBJ1-5, is GAGVSQSPSNKVTEKGKDVELRCDPISGHTALYWYRQSLGQGLEFLIYFQGNSAPDKSGLPSDRFSAERTGGSVSTLTIQRTQQEDSAVYLCASSYKPGQGAISNQPQHFGDGTRLSIL.

This clonotype was seen more than once but under ten times. The gene calls are TRBV20-1 and TRBJ1-2; 10 nucleotides align to TRBD1. Looked up from germline, CDR1 is DFQATT and CDR2 is SNEGSKA (reference sequence). The junction had 8 bases not matched to a gene; V was cut back by 5 bases and J by 8 bases. The CDR3 has 13 residues. CDR3 sequence: CSAERQGAQGYTF. For the CDR3, the DNA is TGCAGTGCTGAAAGACAGGGGGCGCAAGGCTACACCTTC.

This clonotype has only a few counts. This chain links TRBV15 with TRBJ1-5, with D uncertain. CDR1 is LNHNV and CDR2 is YYDKDF in the germline V gene (reference sequence). V dropped 0 bases and J dropped 7 bases, with 7 bases sitting between them. CDR3 length equals 13 residues. The CDR3 loop is CATSREESQPQHF. The CDR3, as DNA: TGTGCCACCAGCAGAGAAGAGAGCCAGCCCCAGCATTTT.

This clonotype was recorded a few times. The chain combines TRBV6-1 with TRBJ2-5; 8 bases are a match to TRBD2. Per the germline V gene, CDR1 is MNHNS and CDR2 is SASEGT. The V segment lost 2 bases and the J segment 5 bases; nucleotides outside the gene matches: 4. The CDR3 length is 14 residues. The CDR3 nucleotides are TGTGCCAGCAGTGAATCGCGGGAGGTGGAGACCCAGTACTTC. Translating gives CASSESREVETQYF.

V usage is TRBV7-2 and J usage is TRBJ1-3, with TRBD1 matching over 9 bases. CDR1 is SGHTA and CDR2 is FQGNSA in the germline V gene. The V segment lost 2 bases and the J segment 0 bases; nucleotides outside the gene matches: 2. This CDR3 contains 16 residues. The CDR3 spells CASSLNRGRSGNTIYF. Here the CDR3 DNA reads TGTGCCAGCAGCTTAAACAGGGGGCGCTCTGGAAACACCATATATTTT.

The chain uses TRBV20-1 and TRBJ1-2; D is perhaps TRBD1 (5 bases). Germline V gives CDR1 DFQATT, CDR2 SNEGSKA (reference sequence). This CDR3 comprises 13 residues. Trimming took off 3 bases at V and 3 bases at J, with 11 bases between the two ends. The CDR3 here is CSASSGRDYGYTF. DNA for the CDR3: TGCAGTGCTAGTTCGGGGCGTGACTATGGCTACACCTTC.

The chain combines TRBV19 with TRBJ2-1; perhaps D is TRBD1 or TRBD2 (6 bases each). CDR1 and CDR2 (germline): LNHDA, SQIVND (reference sequence). Trimming took off 3 bases at V and 9 bases at J, with 12 bases between the two ends. The length of the CDR3 is 13 residues. The CDR3 sequence: CASSMEGDGEQFF. CDR3 DNA sequence: TGTGCCAGTAGTATGGAGGGGGACGGTGAGCAGTTCTTC.

In this sample, this clonotype turned up once. This sequence joins TRBV30 and TRBJ1-5; the D is unclear. The germline V gene has CDR1 GTSNPN and CDR2 SVGIG (reference sequence). Trimming removed 6 bases from V and 3 bases from J, with 12 bases in between. This CDR3 is built from 13 residues. CDR3 loop: CACCGYDNQPQHF. CDR3 bases: TGTGCCTGCTGTGGCTACGACAATCAGCCCCAGCATTTT.

Turning to this clonotype: Compared with germline, one end of the junction differs, possibly owing to a read error. The chain couples TRBV24-1 to TRBJ1-5; unclear D gene. Germline V lookup: CDR1 KGHDR, CDR2 SFDVKD. The CDR3 length is 14 residues. The CDR3 is CASSQEFRNQPQHF. CDR3 in DNA: TGCGCCAGCAGCCAAGAGTTTCGCAATCAGCCCCAGCATTTT.

V gene TRBV7-2 combines with J gene TRBJ2-1; 12 bases are a match to TRBD2. Germline V gene sequence: CDR1 SGHTA, CDR2 FQGNSA. The V and J ends lost 0 bases and 4 bases, in that order; junction bases with no gene match: 1. The CDR3 consists of 16 residues. In DNA, the CDR3 is TGTGCCAGCAGCTTAGCGACTAGCGGGGGATACAATGAGCAGTTCTTC. This encodes CASSLATSGGYNEQFF.

The V gene is TRBV19, the J gene TRBJ2-5; D is undetermined. CDR1 and CDR2 from the germline V gene are LNHDA and SQIVND (reference sequence). V lost 1 base, J lost 5 bases, and 11 bases lay in between. CDR3 length: 14 residues. In DNA, the CDR3 is TGTGCCAGTAGTATAGGACGCCGGCTGGAGACCCAGTACTTC. Protein: CASSIGRRLETQYF.

With respect to this clonotype: Mismatch with germline at one junction end may stem from a read error. The chain couples TRBV20-1 to TRBJ1-1; D gene uncertain. Per germline, CDR1 DFQATT and CDR2 SNEGSKA (reference sequence). This CDR3 spans 12 amino acids. CDR3 loop: CSARVRGTGAFF. In DNA form, the CDR3 reads TGCAGTGCTAGAGTCCGGGGTACTGGAGCTTTCTTT.

The rearrangement uses TRBV11-3 and TRBJ1-1; the D gene is possibly TRBD1 (6 bases). The CDR3 has 16 amino acids. The germline V and J ends were trimmed by 2 bases and 0 bases, with 13 bases remaining between them. Germline V gene sequence: CDR1 SGHNT, CDR2 YENEEA. The CDR3 is CASSLFRGSLNTEAFF. In DNA form, the CDR3 reads TGTGCCAGCAGCTTATTCAGGGGCTCCCTGAACACTGAAGCTTTCTTT.

This rearrangement joins TRBV7-9 to TRBJ2-3, with D perhaps given as TRBD1 or TRBD2 (5 bases each). Trimming took 2 bases from V and 3 from J, leaving 9 bases between them. Germline V gene data show CDR1 as SEHNR and CDR2 as FQNEAQ (reference sequence). The CDR3 consists of 14 residues. The CDR3 nucleotides read TGTGCCAGCAGCTTAATTGGGGGAACAGATACGCAGTATTTT. Encoded protein: CASSLIGGTDTQYF.

The sample holds a few counts of this clonotype. DNA of the CDR3: TGCAGTGCCGGGAGTGGGGTCTCCACTGAAGCTTTCTTT. It translates to CSAGSGVSTEAFF. The chain employs TRBV20-1 and TRBJ1-1; D remains ambiguous. V lost 6 bases, J lost 4 bases, and 15 bases lay in between. Looked up from germline, CDR1 is DFQATT and CDR2 is SNEGSKA (reference sequence). The CDR3 runs 13 residues.